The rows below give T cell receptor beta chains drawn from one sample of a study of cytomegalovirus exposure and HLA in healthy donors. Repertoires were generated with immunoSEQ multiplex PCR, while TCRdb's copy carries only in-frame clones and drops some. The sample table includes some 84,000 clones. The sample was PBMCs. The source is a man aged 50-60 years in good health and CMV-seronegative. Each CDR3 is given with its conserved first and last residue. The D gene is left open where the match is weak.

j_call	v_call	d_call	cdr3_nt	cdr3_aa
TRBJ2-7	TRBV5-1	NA	TGCGCCAGCAGCGAGCAATACGGAGGCGAGCAGTACTTC	CASSEQYGGEQYF
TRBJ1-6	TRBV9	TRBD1	TGTGCCAGCAGCGTAGGAGGGGGCGATTCACCCCTCCACTTT	CASSVGGGDSPLHF
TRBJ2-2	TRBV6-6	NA	TGTGCCAGCAGGGGAACAGGGGAGGCCGGGGAGCTGTTTTTT	CASRGTGEAGELFF
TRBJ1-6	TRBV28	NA	TGTGCCAGCAGTTTTCGTCCCTTTAATTCACCCCTCCACTTT	CASSFRPFNSPLHF
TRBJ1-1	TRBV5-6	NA	TGTGCCAGCAGCTTTGAGCCTATGAGCACTGAAGCTTTCTTT	CASSFEPMSTEAFF
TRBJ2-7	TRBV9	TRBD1	TGTGCCAGCAGCAGGGACAGCTACGAGCAGTACTTC	CASSRDSYEQYF
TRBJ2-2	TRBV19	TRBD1	TGTGCCAGTAGCCCTCCGGGACAGGGGTTAACCGGGGAGCTGTTTTTT	CASSPPGQGLTGELFF
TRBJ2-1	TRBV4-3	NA	TGCGCCAGCAGCCCGGCATCACAGGGTGGTGAGCAGTTCTTC	CASSPASQGGEQFF
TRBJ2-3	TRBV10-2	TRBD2	TGCGCCAGCAGTGAGTCGTGGTTGGGGACTAGCGCCGATACGCAGTATTTT	CASSESWLGTSADTQYF
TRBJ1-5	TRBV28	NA	TGTGCCAGCAGTTGGGGGGGCGGCGCTCAGCCCCAGCATTTT	CASSWGGGAQPQHF
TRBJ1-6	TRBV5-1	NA	TGCGCCAGCAGCTTGGCCGGGTTAGGTTCACCCCTCCACTTT	CASSLAGLGSPLHF
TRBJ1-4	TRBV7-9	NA	TGTGCCAGCAGCTTAGCGGGACAAGGCGAAAAACTGTTTTTT	CASSLAGQGEKLFF
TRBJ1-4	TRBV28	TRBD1	TGTGCCACCAGACAGGGGGGGACAACTAATGAAAAACTGTTTTTT	CATRQGGTTNEKLFF
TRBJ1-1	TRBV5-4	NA	TGTGCCAGCAGCTCACCTGACAGGAACACTGAAGCTTTCTTT	CASSSPDRNTEAFF
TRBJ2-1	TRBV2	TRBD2	TGTGCCAGCAGTGAATTTCCTAGCGGGGGGCCCTACAATGAGCAGTTCTTC	CASSEFPSGGPYNEQFF
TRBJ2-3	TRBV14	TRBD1	TGTGCCAGCAGCCTACTTCCGGGACAGGGCCCAGATACGCAGTATTTT	CASSLLPGQGPDTQYF
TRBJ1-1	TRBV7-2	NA	TGTGCCAGCAGCCCCCAGGGGAACACTGAAGCTTTCTTT	CASSPQGNTEAFF
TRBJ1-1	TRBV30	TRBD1	TGTGCCTGGATCCCAGGGGGGTCCACTGAAGCTTTCTTT	CAWIPGGSTEAFF
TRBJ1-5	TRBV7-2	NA	TGTGCCAGCAGTCAAACGGTCCGGGGGGATCAGCCCCAGCATTTT	CASSQTVRGDQPQHF
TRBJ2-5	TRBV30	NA	TGTGCCTGGAGTGGGACTCTATCCGGGACCCAGTACTTC	CAWSGTLSGTQYF
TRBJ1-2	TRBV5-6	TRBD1	TGTGCCAGCAGCTTGCTGGACAGGGCCTATGGCTACACCTTC	CASSLLDRAYGYTF
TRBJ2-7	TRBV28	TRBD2	TGTGCCAGCAGCATTAGTCAGCGGGGGCGATCCTACGAGCAGTACTTC	CASSISQRGRSYEQYF
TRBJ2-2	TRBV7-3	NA	TGTGCCAGCAGCTTAAATGGCGCAGTAGCGGTTCACGGGGAGCTGTTTTTT	CASSLNGAVAVHGELFF
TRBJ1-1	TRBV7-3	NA	TGTGCCAGCAGCTTAACGAGCCATCTGCGCACTGAAGCTTTCTTT	CASSLTSHLRTEAFF
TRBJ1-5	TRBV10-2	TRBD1	TGCGCCAGCAGTTGGAACTTTCCGGGACAGGGAAATCAGCCCCAGCATTTT	CASSWNFPGQGNQPQHF
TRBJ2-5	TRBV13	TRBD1	TGTGCCAGCAGCCCCCGCGCAGGGGGAACCTTTCAAGAGACCCAGTACTTC	CASSPRAGGTFQETQYF
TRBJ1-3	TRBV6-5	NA	TGTGCCAGCAGTTACTCTACAGAGAACTCTGGAAACACCATATATTTT	CASSYSTENSGNTIYF
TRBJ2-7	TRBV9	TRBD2	TGTGCCAGCAGCGTAGACGGGGGGGCCTACGAGCAGTACTTC	CASSVDGGAYEQYF
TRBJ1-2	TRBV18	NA	TGTGCCAGCTCCACCGCGGGGCGGTCCTATGGCTACACCTTC	CASSTAGRSYGYTF
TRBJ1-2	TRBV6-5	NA	TGTGCCAGCAGTTACTCGTTAACAGGGAACTATGGCTACACCTTC	CASSYSLTGNYGYTF
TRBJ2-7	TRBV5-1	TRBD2	TGCGCCAGCAGCCCAGGGACTAGCGGAGAGCAGTACTTC	CASSPGTSGEQYF
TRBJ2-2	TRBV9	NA	TGTGCCAGCAGCGTAGGTACGAACACCGGGGAGCTGTTTTTT	CASSVGTNTGELFF
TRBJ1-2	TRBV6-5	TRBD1	TGTGCCAGCAGTTGGGACAGGGATGGGTATGGCTACACCTTC	CASSWDRDGYGYTF
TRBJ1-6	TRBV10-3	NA	TGTGCCATCAGTACCCCAGGCGAAGTCCATAATTCACCCCTCCACTTT	CAISTPGEVHNSPLHF
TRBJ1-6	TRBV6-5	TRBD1	TGTGCCAGCAGAGTAGAACAGGGGCCAGGTTCACCCCTCCACTTT	CASRVEQGPGSPLHF
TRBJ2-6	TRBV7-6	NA	TGTGCCAGCAGCCAAGGGGCTGGGGCCAACGTCCTGACTTTC	CASSQGAGANVLTF
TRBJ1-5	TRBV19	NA	TGTGCCAGTAGCCCCCGGCCGGGTAGCAATCAGCCCCAGCATTTT	CASSPRPGSNQPQHF
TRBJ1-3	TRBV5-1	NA	TGCGCCAGCAGGGAGACGGCGAGAAACACCATATATTTT	CASRETARNTIYF
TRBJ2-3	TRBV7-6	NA	TGTGCCAGCAGCTTGATGGTTGTCAGTAGCACAGATACGCAGTATTTT	CASSLMVVSSTDTQYF
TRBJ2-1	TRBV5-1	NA	TGCGCCAGCCAAAGCCTTGGAGGGGGGGGCCGGATCAATGAGCAGTTCTTC	CASQSLGGGGRINEQFF
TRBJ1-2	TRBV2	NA	TGTGCCAGCAGGACCAGAGGGGGAGGGTATGGCTACACCTTC	CASRTRGGGYGYTF
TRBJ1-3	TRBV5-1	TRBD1	TGCGCCAGCAGTTCCGGGACAGGGTCTGGAAACACCATATATTTT	CASSSGTGSGNTIYF
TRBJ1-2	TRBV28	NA	TGTGCCAGCAGCCCTATTGCCTATGGCTACACCTTC	CASSPIAYGYTF
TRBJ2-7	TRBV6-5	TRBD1	TGTGCCAGCAGCCCGACAGGGGGCTACGAGCAGTACTTC	CASSPTGGYEQYF
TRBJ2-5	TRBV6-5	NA	TGTGCCAGCAGTTCTACAGGGGGGGAGTGGGAGACCCAGTACTTC	CASSSTGGEWETQYF
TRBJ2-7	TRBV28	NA	TGTGCCAGCAGTTTACCGGGATCAAGCTACGAGCAGTACTTC	CASSLPGSSYEQYF
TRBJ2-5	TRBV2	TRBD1	TGTGCCAGCAGCGAGACAGGGAATGTGGCCCAGTACTTC	CASSETGNVAQYF
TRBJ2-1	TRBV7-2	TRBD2	TGTGCCAGCAGCTTATTTTTAGCGGGGGGGCACGTTGAGCAGTTCTTC	CASSLFLAGGHVEQFF
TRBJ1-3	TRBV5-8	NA	TGTGCCAGCAGCTGGGGGGAGACCTTCTCTGGAAACACCATATATTTT	CASSWGETFSGNTIYF
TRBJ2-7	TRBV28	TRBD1	TGTGCCAGCAGTTTACGCAGGGGGCGAAACGAGCAGTACTTC	CASSLRRGRNEQYF
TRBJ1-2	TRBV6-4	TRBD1	TGTGCCAGCAGTGGGACAGGGGCTAACTATGGCTACACCTTC	CASSGTGANYGYTF
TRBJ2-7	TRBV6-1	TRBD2	TGTGCCAGCACTAGCGGGACCCTATACGAGCAGTACTTC	CASTSGTLYEQYF
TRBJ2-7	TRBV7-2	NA	TGTGCCAGCAGCTTAGACCGGACGGGGGACGAGCAGTACTTC	CASSLDRTGDEQYF
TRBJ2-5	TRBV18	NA	TGTGCCAGCTCACCACCGGCGTCCCGGGACACCCAAGAGACCCAGTACTTC	CASSPPASRDTQETQYF
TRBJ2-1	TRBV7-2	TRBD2	TGTGCCAGCAGCTTCGGCGGGGGTTCCTACAATGAGCAGTTCTTC	CASSFGGGSYNEQFF